A selection of T cell receptor beta chains follows, all from one sample in a study of blood T cell repertoires in COVID-19. Profiling relied on immunoSEQ multiplex PCR, and the TCRdb table lists in-frame clones only, not all of them. The sample includes roughly 100,000 clones, 69% seen only once; the top ten take about 6%. The sample comprised peripheral blood. All receptors come from a man older than 75 with acute or convalescent COVID-19. CDR3s include the opening cysteine and the closing phenylalanine or tryptophan. A D gene is named only where the DNA matches it firmly. The size field is filled for only some rows; it gives once, few, many or a size class.

v_gene,d_gene,abundance,j_gene,len,CDR3aa,CDR3nt
TRBV5-4,NA,NA,TRBJ1-5,12,CASSLSGQPQHF,TGTGCCAGCAGCTTATCCGGTCAGCCCCAGCATTTT
TRBV30,NA,NA,TRBJ1-2,13,CAWRDSAVYGYTF,TGTGCCTGGAGGGACAGTGCGGTCTATGGCTACACCTTC
TRBV28,TRBD1,NA,TRBJ2-7,13,CASSSQGVYEQYF,TGTGCCAGCAGTTCCCAGGGGGTGTACGAGCAGTACTTC
TRBV5-6,TRBD2,NA,TRBJ2-7,14,CASSSVSGGYEQYF,TGTGCCAGCAGCTCCGTTAGCGGGGGCTACGAGCAGTACTTC
TRBV7-9,NA,NA,TRBJ2-2,13,CASSFLNTGELFF,TGTGCCAGCAGCTTCCTAAACACCGGGGAGCTGTTTTTT
TRBV2,NA,NA,TRBJ1-6,17,CASSAFDLGTRNSPLHF,TGTGCCAGCAGTGCATTCGACTTGGGGACAAGGAATTCACCCCTCCACTTT
TRBV5-8,TRBD2,few,TRBJ2-1,16,CASSFVRAGSYNEQFF,TGTGCCAGCAGCTTCGTTCGAGCGGGGTCCTACAATGAGCAGTTCTTC
TRBV7-2,NA,NA,TRBJ2-3,14,CASSLGHLTDTQYF,TGTGCCAGCAGCCTGGGACACCTCACAGATACGCAGTATTTT
TRBV6-6,TRBD1,few,TRBJ1-1,16,CASSHRDRGLGTEAFF,TGTGCCAGCAGTCACCGGGACAGGGGGCTTGGTACTGAAGCTTTCTTT
TRBV6-6,NA,NA,TRBJ1-5,14,CASNTQGSNQPQHF,TGTGCCAGCAATACACAGGGTAGCAATCAGCCCCAGCATTTT
TRBV29-1,TRBD1,NA,TRBJ1-5,15,CSVGQGVGSNQPQHF,TGCAGCGTTGGACAGGGGGTGGGGAGCAATCAGCCCCAGCATTTT
TRBV4-3,TRBD2,NA,TRBJ2-5,17,CASSQDWASGDRETQYF,TGCGCCAGCAGCCAAGATTGGGCTAGCGGAGATAGAGAGACCCAGTACTTC
TRBV7-2,NA,NA,TRBJ2-1,16,CASSKKPRELLNEQFF,TGTGCCAGCAGCAAAAAACCGCGGGAACTCTTAAATGAGCAGTTCTTC
TRBV7-2,NA,NA,TRBJ2-7,12,CASSRSGAEQYF,TGTGCCAGCAGCCGTAGCGGAGCCGAGCAGTACTTC
TRBV9,TRBD1,NA,TRBJ2-7,15,CASSVGTGGKYEQYF,TGTGCCAGCAGCGTAGGGACAGGGGGCAAGTACGAGCAGTACTTC
TRBV19,NA,NA,TRBJ2-2,14,CASRAGRVDGELFF,TGTGCCAGTAGGGCAGGGCGAGTCGACGGGGAGCTGTTTTTT
TRBV5-4,NA,many,TRBJ1-1,15,CASSSTGFGGTEAFF,TGTGCCAGCAGCTCAACCGGGTTTGGGGGGACTGAAGCTTTCTTT
TRBV27,NA,NA,TRBJ1-4,15,CASSLSGGWGEKLFF,TGTGCCAGCAGTTTATCTGGGGGGTGGGGTGAAAAACTGTTTTTT
TRBV5-1,TRBD1,few,TRBJ2-5,15,CASSLAGGEEETQYF,TGCGCCAGCAGCTTGGCAGGGGGCGAGGAGGAGACCCAGTACTTC
TRBV3-1/TRBV3-2,NA,NA,TRBJ1-2,16,CASSQNTGNDDYGYTF,TGTGCCAGCAGCCAAAACACAGGGAATGACGACTATGGCTACACCTTC
TRBV4-3,TRBD1,once,TRBJ2-5,17,CASSHRDRGFGQETQYF,TGCGCCAGCAGCCACCGGGACAGGGGATTTGGGCAAGAGACCCAGTACTTC
TRBV3-1/TRBV3-2,NA,NA,TRBJ2-2,17,CASSQAQTELNTGELFF,TGTGCCAGCAGCCAAGCCCAGACAGAGCTGAACACCGGGGAGCTGTTTTTT
TRBV30,NA,NA,TRBJ2-3,13,CAWGPRSGDTQYF,TGTGCCTGGGGTCCTAGAAGCGGAGATACGCAGTATTTT
TRBV2,NA,NA,TRBJ2-3,14,CASSLGRRGDTQYF,TGTGCCAGCAGTTTAGGACGAAGGGGAGATACGCAGTATTTT
TRBV24-1,NA,NA,TRBJ2-7,13,CATKTVMSYEQYF,TGTGCCACCAAGACAGTAATGTCCTACGAGCAGTACTTC
TRBV18,TRBD2,NA,TRBJ2-1,15,CASSPPTSPYNEQFF,TGTGCCAGCTCACCACCGACTAGCCCCTACAATGAGCAGTTCTTC
TRBV9,NA,NA,TRBJ1-5,15,CASSVGPGVSQPQHF,TGTGCCAGCAGCGTAGGCCCAGGGGTGTCTCAGCCCCAGCATTTT
TRBV7-6,NA,many,TRBJ2-5,16,CASSLNQGSKQETQYF,TGTGCCAGCAGCTTAAATCAGGGGTCGAAGCAAGAGACCCAGTACTTC
TRBV18,NA,NA,TRBJ2-3,12,CASSPTTDTQYF,TGTGCCAGCTCGCCTACCACAGATACGCAGTATTTT
TRBV18,NA,NA,TRBJ1-1,11,CASSPEAEAFF,TGTGCCAGCTCACCGGAGGCGGAAGCTTTCTTT
TRBV6-5,NA,NA,TRBJ2-5,14,CASQRDSVQETQYF,TGTGCCAGCCAGAGGGACTCAGTACAAGAGACCCAGTACTTC
TRBV6-2/TRBV6-3,NA,NA,TRBJ2-7,13,CASSHGGTYEQYF,TGTGCCAGCAGCCACGGGGGTACCTACGAGCAGTACTTC
TRBV30,TRBD2,NA,TRBJ2-1,12,CACSGSGNEQFF,TGTGCCTGTAGCGGGAGTGGGAATGAGCAGTTCTTC
TRBV4-3,TRBD1,once,TRBJ2-7,14,CASKRERDSYEQYF,TGCGCCAGCAAGAGGGAAAGGGACAGCTACGAGCAGTACTTC
TRBV2,TRBD1,NA,TRBJ2-5,14,CASRGTGAAETQYF,TGTGCCAGCAGGGGGACAGGGGCCGCAGAGACCCAGTACTTC
TRBV5-6,NA,NA,TRBJ1-3,13,CASSFGTGNTIYF,TGTGCCAGCAGCTTCGGGACTGGAAACACCATATATTTT
TRBV15,TRBD2,many,TRBJ2-7,19,CATSRDLGGTSGSGDEQYF,TGTGCCACCAGCAGAGATTTAGGGGGAACTAGCGGCTCAGGGGACGAGCAGTACTTC
TRBV6-6,TRBD2,once,TRBJ2-3,15,CASSTGTSGMDTQYF,TGTGCCAGCAGTACCGGGACTAGCGGGATGGATACGCAGTATTTT
TRBV16,NA,NA,TRBJ2-1,14,CASSQSRASPEQFF,TGTGCCAGCAGCCAATCGCGCGCCTCACCTGAGCAGTTCTTC
TRBV19,TRBD2,NA,TRBJ2-1,16,CASSINSGSSYNEQFF,TGTGCCAGTAGTATAAACAGCGGGAGCTCCTACAATGAGCAGTTCTTC
TRBV28,TRBD1,few,TRBJ1-5,16,CASSRGQGSSNQPQHF,TGTGCCAGCAGTAGGGGACAGGGGTCTAGCAATCAGCCCCAGCATTTT
TRBV7-8,TRBD1,NA,TRBJ2-1,15,CASSFGQGKGNEQFF,TGTGCCAGCAGCTTTGGACAGGGAAAGGGAAATGAGCAGTTCTTC
TRBV9,TRBD1,NA,TRBJ2-2,18,CASSVGTGAPGGTGELFF,TGTGCCAGCAGCGTAGGGACAGGGGCCCCCGGGGGCACCGGGGAGCTGTTTTTT
TRBV3-1/TRBV3-2,NA,NA,TRBJ2-2,14,CASSQDEYTGELFF,TGTGCCAGCAGCCAAGATGAGTACACCGGGGAGCTGTTTTTT
TRBV7-2,NA,NA,TRBJ2-3,14,CASRAGRSTDTQYF,TGTGCCAGCAGAGCAGGGCGTAGCACAGATACGCAGTATTTT
TRBV29-1,NA,NA,TRBJ2-2,13,CSVRGGPGGELFF,TGCAGCGTGAGGGGGGGACCCGGCGGGGAGCTGTTTTTT
TRBV11-3,TRBD2,NA,TRBJ2-1,16,CASSQGTSGTYNEQFF,TGTGCCAGCAGCCAGGGGACTAGCGGGACGTACAATGAGCAGTTCTTC
TRBV24-1,NA,few,TRBJ2-2,13,CATSRRGAGELFF,TGTGCCACCAGTCGGAGGGGCGCCGGGGAGCTGTTTTTT
TRBV10-1,NA,few,TRBJ1-2,13,CASSHTGSYGYTF,TGCGCCAGCAGTCATACAGGCTCCTATGGCTACACCTTC
TRBV29-1,NA,NA,TRBJ2-1,12,CSVGLLINEQFF,TGCAGCGTTGGTCTATTAATCAATGAGCAGTTCTTC
TRBV27,NA,NA,TRBJ1-1,17,CASSPSGTWGMNTEAFF,TGTGCCAGCAGCCCCTCGGGGACATGGGGAATGAACACTGAAGCTTTCTTT
TRBV7-2,TRBD1,NA,TRBJ1-6,14,CASSLGQFRSPLHF,TGTGCCAGCAGTTTGGGACAGTTTCGATCACCCCTCCACTTT
TRBV7-4,TRBD2,NA,TRBJ2-1,10,CASREELLFF,TGTGCCAGCCGGGAGGAGTTGCTGTTCTTC
TRBV15,NA,NA,TRBJ2-1,13,CATSPAKNHEQFF,TGTGCCACCAGCCCTGCTAAGAACCATGAGCAGTTCTTC
TRBV5-3,TRBD2,once,TRBJ2-4,14,CARSLPGREGIQYF,TGTGCCAGAAGCCTACCGGGGAGGGAGGGCATTCAGTACTTC